This entry features one TCR beta chain sequence. The assay was immunoSEQ multiplex PCR, and TCRdb's table has in-frame clones only and misses some. Of 15,000 to 20,000 clones in the sample, around 90% were seen once. Patients were living with locally advanced or metastatic urothelial carcinoma. The data stem from a study of PD-L1 blockade in urothelial cancer. Trimming at V came to 5 bases and at J to 0 bases, leaving 2 bases not matched to a gene. Looked up from germline, CDR1 is SGHTA and CDR2 is FQGNSA. The CDR3 is made up of 18 amino acids. The V call is TRBV7-2, the J call TRBJ2-6; TRBD2 aligns across 15 bases. This receptor was taken from a man between 50 and 59 years old with urothelial cancer. Source: PBMCs, taken around atezolizumab (anti-PD-L1) treatment. CDR3 amino acids: CASSPGLAGGSGANVLTF. In DNA form, the CDR3 reads TGTGCCAGCAGCCCGGGACTAGCGGGGGGCTCTGGGGCCAACGTCCTGACTTTC.